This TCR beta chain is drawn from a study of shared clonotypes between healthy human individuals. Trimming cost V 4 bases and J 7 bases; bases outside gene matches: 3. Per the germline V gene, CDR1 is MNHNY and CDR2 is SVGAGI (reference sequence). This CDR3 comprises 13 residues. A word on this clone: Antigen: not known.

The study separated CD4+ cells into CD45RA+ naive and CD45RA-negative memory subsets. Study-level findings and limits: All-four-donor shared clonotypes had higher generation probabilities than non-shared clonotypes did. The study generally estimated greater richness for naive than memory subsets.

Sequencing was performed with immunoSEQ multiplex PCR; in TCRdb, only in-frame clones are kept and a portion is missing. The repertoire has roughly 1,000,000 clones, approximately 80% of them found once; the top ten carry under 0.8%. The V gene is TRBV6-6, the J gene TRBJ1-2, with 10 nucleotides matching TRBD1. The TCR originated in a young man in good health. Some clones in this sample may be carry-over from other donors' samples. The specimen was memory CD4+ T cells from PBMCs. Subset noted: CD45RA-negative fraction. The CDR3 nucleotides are TGTGCCAGCAGTTTTGACAGGGGGCCTGGCTACACCTTC. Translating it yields CASSFDRGPGYTF.